The 18 T cell receptor beta chains reported below all come from one sample, sequenced in a study of cytomegalovirus exposure and HLA in healthy donors. PCR primers comprised 60 Vbeta and 13 Jbeta primers. Sequencing used immunoSEQ multiplex PCR; TCRdb keeps in-frame clones, though not all of them. The data contain around 200,000 clones, 75% to 90% of them singletons. Sequenced: PBMCs. All receptors derive from a woman aged 25 to 39 in good health and CMV-seronegative.

This rearrangement joins TRBV19 to TRBJ1-1; D gene unclear. V lost 3 bases, J lost 4 bases, and 9 bases lay in between. The CDR3 consists of 13 residues. CDR1 is LNHDA, CDR2 SQIVND, per germline (reference sequence). CDR3 residues: CASSITVSTEAFF. CDR3 nucleotide sequence: TGTGCCAGTAGTATCACGGTGAGCACTGAAGCTTTCTTT.

V gene TRBV13 combines with J gene TRBJ2-1, with a tentative D call TRBD2 (5 bases). CDR3 length: 14 amino acids. CDR1 and CDR2 from the germline V gene are PRHDT and FYEKMQ (reference sequence). Trimming took off 2 bases at V and 6 bases at J, with 11 bases between the two ends. CDR3: CASSLSASSNEQFF. CDR3 sequence (DNA): TGTGCCAGCAGCTTAAGCGCTAGCAGCAATGAGCAGTTCTTC.

The gene calls are TRBV5-4 and TRBJ2-2; 8 nucleotides match TRBD1. The CDR3 has 15 residues. V lost 0 bases and J lost 3; bases outside the gene matches: 1. Per the germline V gene, CDR1 is SGHNT and CDR2 is YYREEE (reference sequence). The CDR3 bases are TGTGCCAGCAGCTTGGCAGGGGGCCACACCGGGGAGCTGTTTTTT. Translated: CASSLAGGHTGELFF.

V gene TRBV19 combines with J gene TRBJ2-5; 7 nucleotides match TRBD1. The ends lost 3 bases at V and 5 bases at J; junction bases unmatched: 6. Germline V lookup: CDR1 LNHDA, CDR2 SQIVND (reference sequence). This CDR3 is 14 amino acids long. The CDR3 coding sequence is TGTGCCAGTAGTATCAGGGGGAGAGGGGAGACCCAGTACTTC. Translating gives CASSIRGRGETQYF.

The chain links TRBV5-1 to TRBJ2-7; 8 nucleotides match TRBD1. Per the germline V gene, CDR1 is SGHRS and CDR2 is YFSETQ. The CDR3 length is 15 residues. Trimming removed 2 bases from V and 5 bases from J; junction bases left unmatched: 9. This CDR3 is CASSFAGQGFDEQYF. In DNA form, the CDR3 reads TGCGCCAGCAGCTTCGCCGGACAGGGTTTCGACGAGCAGTACTTC.

Here the CDR3 reads CASSLFGSGGPLSEQYF. The CDR3 DNA is TGTGCCAGCAGTTTATTTGGTAGCGGGGGACCACTCTCCGAGCAGTACTTC. This chain connects TRBV27 to TRBJ2-7; TRBD2 matches at 9 bases. CDR1 and CDR2 (germline): MNHEY, SMNVEV (reference sequence). The CDR3 is made up of 17 amino acids. After removal of 1 base from V and 6 bases from J, the junction contained 13 bases not matched to a gene.

The J gene is TRBJ2-1, the V gene TRBV5-4; 8 nucleotides match TRBD2. Germline CDR1 SGHNT, CDR2 YYREEE (reference sequence). The trim removed 0 bases at V and 4 bases at J, leaving 6 bases unmatched. The CDR3 has 16 amino acids. The CDR3 is CASSLEIAGSYNEQFF. CDR3 nucleotide sequence: TGTGCCAGCAGCTTGGAGATAGCGGGATCGTACAATGAGCAGTTCTTC.

The rearrangement links TRBV7-2 to TRBJ2-7; 10 bases map to TRBD1. Germline CDR1 is SGHTA and CDR2 is FQGNSA. CDR3 size: 15 residues. With V trimmed by 1 base and J by 4 bases, 4 bases remained unmatched. CDR3 nucleotides: TGTGCCAGCAGCTTAGTGGGACAGGGGCCTTACGAGCAGTACTTC. It codes for CASSLVGQGPYEQYF.

The chain joins TRBV29-1 to TRBJ1-5; TRBD1 aligns across 8 bases. J lost 6 bases, V lost 8 bases, and 9 bases had no gene match. Germline V gene sequence: CDR1 SQVTM, CDR2 ANQGSEA. The CDR3 extends over 13 amino acids. The CDR3 sequence: CSTSGGSGQPQHF. In nucleotides, the CDR3 is TGCAGCACCTCAGGGGGCTCGGGTCAGCCCCAGCATTTT.

The chain links TRBV2 to TRBJ1-3, with TRBD1 as a possible D gene (6 bases). There are 16 residues in the CDR3. V was cut by 2 bases and J by 0 bases, with 11 bases left in between. The V gene's germline CDR1 is SNHLY and CDR2 FYNNEI. For the CDR3, the DNA is TGTGCCAGCAGTGAACAGGGGACCCTCTCTGGAAACACCATATATTTT. It is translated as CASSEQGTLSGNTIYF.

The chain combines TRBV6-5 with TRBJ2-2; 7 bases are shared with TRBD2. Germline lookup yields CDR1 MNHEY and CDR2 SVGAGI. The trim removed 0 bases at V and 8 bases at J, leaving 3 bases unmatched. The CDR3 sequence is 14 residues long. The DNA of the CDR3 is TGTGCCAGCAGTTACTCGAATAGCGGGGGGGAGCTGTTTTTT. Translated: CASSYSNSGGELFF.

V gene TRBV2 combines with J gene TRBJ1-6, with D maybe TRBD1 (6 bases). The length of the CDR3 is 15 residues. V lost 6 bases and J 6 bases, leaving 15 bases between the germline ends. The germline gives CDR1 SNHLY, CDR2 FYNNEI. CDR3 residues: CASRGRGPINSPLHF. DNA for the CDR3: TGTGCCAGCAGGGGCAGGGGACCAATTAATTCACCCCTCCACTTT. Drawing the rest from reference TRBV2 and TRBJ1-6, the complete variable domain is EPEVTQTPSHQVTQMGQEVILRCVPISNHLYFYWYRQILGQKVEFLVSFYNNEISEKSEIFDDQFSVERPDGSNFTLKIRSTKLEDSAMYFCASRGRGPINSPLHFGNGTRLTVT.

This chain uses TRBV6-5 with TRBJ1-4; 7 positions agree with TRBD1. CDR1 is MNHEY, CDR2 SVGAGI, per germline. Trimming took 0 bases from V and 8 from J; bases not matched to a gene: 6. This CDR3 is built from 15 residues. The CDR3 here is CASSYSGGAGEKLFF. In nucleotides, the CDR3 is TGTGCCAGCAGTTACTCAGGGGGCGCCGGGGAAAAACTGTTTTTT.

The chain couples TRBV5-1 to TRBJ2-1, with TRBD2 as a possible D gene (5 bases). V shed 3 bases and J shed 3 bases, with 13 bases lying between them. The CDR3 is 15 amino acids. Germline assignment: CDR1 SGHRS and CDR2 YFSETQ. CDR3 amino acids: CASSWTSPDYNEQFF. In DNA form, the CDR3 reads TGCGCCAGCAGCTGGACTTCCCCCGACTACAATGAGCAGTTCTTC.

This clone was seen just once. The chain carries TRBV27 and TRBJ2-2, with D perhaps matching TRBD2 (5 bases). In germline, CDR1 is MNHEY, CDR2 SMNVEV (reference sequence). CDR3 size: 13 residues. Trimming removed 3 bases from V and 7 bases from J, with 9 bases in between. This CDR3 reads CASSFGVDGELFF. DNA for the CDR3: TGTGCCAGCAGTTTCGGGGTTGACGGGGAGCTGTTTTTT.

V gene TRBV7-6 combines with J gene TRBJ2-1; TRBD1 matches 7 bases. Germline trimming cut 3 bases from V and 8 bases from J; bases unmatched to any gene: 7. The germline V gene encodes CDR1 SGHVS and CDR2 FNYEAQ. This CDR3 is 14 amino acids long. CDR3 DNA sequence: TGTGCCAGCAGCTTTGAGGGGGCAAAGGATGAGCAGTTCTTC. Translation gives CASSFEGAKDEQFF.

The rearrangement links TRBV5-5 to TRBJ1-4; no clear D. The germline gives CDR1 SGHKS, CDR2 YYEKEE (reference sequence). The CDR3 runs 14 residues. Trimming left V 5 bases short and J 8 bases short, with 16 bases between. The CDR3 DNA sequence: TGTGCCAGCAGTATCGGGTCGCTAGGAGAAAAACTGTTTTTT. Translated, it gives CASSIGSLGEKLFF.

This rearrangement joins TRBV11-2 to TRBJ2-1, with 8 positions matching TRBD2. V lost 3 bases to trimming and J lost 4 bases; unmatched junction nucleotides: 5. The CDR3 runs to 15 residues. Germline V CDR1 and CDR2: SGHAT, FQNNGV. The CDR3 coding sequence is TGTGCCAGCAGCTTCCAGCGGGGGATTTACAATGAGCAGTTCTTC. This sequence encodes CASSFQRGIYNEQFF. Full variable domain (remainder filled in from reference TRBV11-2 and TRBJ2-1): EAGVAQSPRYKIIEKRQSVAFWCNPISGHATLYWYQQILGQGPKLLIQFQNNGVVDDSQLPKDRFSAERLKGVDSTLKIQPAKLEDSAVYLCASSFQRGIYNEQFFGPGTRLTVL.